Listed here is a single T cell receptor (beta chain). This specimen belongs to a study of OX40 agonist ivuxolimab in advanced cancers. The assay was immunoSEQ multiplex PCR, and TCRdb's table has in-frame clones only and misses some. The sample contains fewer than 50,000 clones, around 85% of which appear only once. Sequencing used CD4+ or CD8+ T cells sorted from blood, obtained in a trial of the OX40 agonist ivuxolimab. The sequence derives from an adult with an advanced solid tumor such as melanoma, head and neck, liver or kidney cancer.

The CDR3 DNA is TGTGCCAGCAGCGTCGGGACAGGGGGAAACACCGGGGAGCTGTTTTTT. It translates to CASSVGTGGNTGELFF. The genes are TRBV6-4 and TRBJ2-2, with 11 bases identical to TRBD1. CDR3 length: 16 residues. Germline CDR1 is MRHNA and CDR2 is SNTAGT. The V gene end was trimmed by 6 bases and the J gene end by 2 bases; junction bases not matched to a gene: 5.